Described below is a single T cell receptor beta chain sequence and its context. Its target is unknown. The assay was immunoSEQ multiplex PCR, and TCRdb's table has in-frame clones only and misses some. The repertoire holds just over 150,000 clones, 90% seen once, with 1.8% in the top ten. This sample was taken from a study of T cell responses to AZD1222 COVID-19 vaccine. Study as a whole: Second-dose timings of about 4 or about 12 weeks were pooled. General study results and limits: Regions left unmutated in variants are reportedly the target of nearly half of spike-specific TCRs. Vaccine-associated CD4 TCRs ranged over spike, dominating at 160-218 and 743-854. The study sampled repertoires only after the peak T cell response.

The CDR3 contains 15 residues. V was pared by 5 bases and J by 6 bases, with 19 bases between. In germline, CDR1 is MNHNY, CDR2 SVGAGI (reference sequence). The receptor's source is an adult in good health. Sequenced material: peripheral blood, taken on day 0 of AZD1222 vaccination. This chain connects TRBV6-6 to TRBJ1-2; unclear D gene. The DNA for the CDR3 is TGTGCCAGCAGTACCGAACAGAGAAATGATGATGGCTACACCTTC. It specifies CASSTEQRNDDGYTF.